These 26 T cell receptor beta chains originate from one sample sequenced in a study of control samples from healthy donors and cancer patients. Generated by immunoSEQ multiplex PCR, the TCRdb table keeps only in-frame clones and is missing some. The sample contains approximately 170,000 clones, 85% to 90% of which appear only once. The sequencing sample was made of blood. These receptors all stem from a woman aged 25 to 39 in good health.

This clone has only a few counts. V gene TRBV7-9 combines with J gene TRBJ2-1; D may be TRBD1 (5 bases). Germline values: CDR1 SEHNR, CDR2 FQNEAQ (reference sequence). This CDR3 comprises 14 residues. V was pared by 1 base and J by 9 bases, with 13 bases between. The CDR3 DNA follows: TGTGCCAGCAGCTTAGATAGGGGTAAGGCTGAGCAGTTCTTC. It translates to CASSLDRGKAEQFF.

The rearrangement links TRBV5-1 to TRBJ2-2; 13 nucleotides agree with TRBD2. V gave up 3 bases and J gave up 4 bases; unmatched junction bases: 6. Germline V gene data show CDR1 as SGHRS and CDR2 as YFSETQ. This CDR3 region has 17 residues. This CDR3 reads CASSWRTSGGFTGELFF. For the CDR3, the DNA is TGCGCCAGCAGCTGGCGGACTAGCGGGGGATTCACCGGGGAGCTGTTTTTT.

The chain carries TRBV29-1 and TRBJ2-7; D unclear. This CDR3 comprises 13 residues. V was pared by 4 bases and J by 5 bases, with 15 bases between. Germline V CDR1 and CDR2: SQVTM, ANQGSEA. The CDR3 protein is CSVGQQSTHEQYF. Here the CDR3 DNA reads TGCAGCGTTGGTCAACAGAGTACCCACGAGCAGTACTTC.

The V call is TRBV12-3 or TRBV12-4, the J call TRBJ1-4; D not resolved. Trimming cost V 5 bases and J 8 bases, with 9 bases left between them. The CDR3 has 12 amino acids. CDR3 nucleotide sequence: TGTGCCAGCAGTGGGTCCGGGGAAAAACTGTTTTTT. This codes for CASSGSGEKLFF.

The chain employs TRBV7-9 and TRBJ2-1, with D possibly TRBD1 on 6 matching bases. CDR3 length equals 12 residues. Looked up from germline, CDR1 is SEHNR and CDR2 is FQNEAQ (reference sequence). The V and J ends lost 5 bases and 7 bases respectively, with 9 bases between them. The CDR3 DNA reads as TGTGCCAGCAGCACACAGGGAAATGAGCAGTTCTTC. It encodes CASSTQGNEQFF.

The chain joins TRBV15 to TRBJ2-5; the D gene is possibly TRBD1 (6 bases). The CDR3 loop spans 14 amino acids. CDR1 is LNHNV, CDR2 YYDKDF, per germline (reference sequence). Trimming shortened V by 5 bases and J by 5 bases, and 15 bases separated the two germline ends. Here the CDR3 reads CATSPNRAGETQYF. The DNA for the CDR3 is TGTGCCACCAGCCCGAACAGGGCCGGGGAGACCCAGTACTTC. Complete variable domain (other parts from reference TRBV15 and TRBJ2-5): DAMVIQNPRYQVTQFGKPVTLSCSQTLNHNVMYWYQQKSSQAPKLLFHYYDKDFNNEADTPDNFQSRRPNTSFCFLDIRSPGLGDTAMYLCATSPNRAGETQYFGPGTRLLVL.

DNA for the CDR3: TGTGCCAGCAGTGAAGGCGGGGCCAACGTCCTGACTTTC. It is translated as CASSEGGANVLTF. The chain has TRBV2 and TRBJ2-6; no clear D. V was trimmed by 1 base and J by 4 bases, leaving 2 bases between them. Germline V CDR1 and CDR2: SNHLY, FYNNEI. The CDR3 is made up of 13 amino acids.

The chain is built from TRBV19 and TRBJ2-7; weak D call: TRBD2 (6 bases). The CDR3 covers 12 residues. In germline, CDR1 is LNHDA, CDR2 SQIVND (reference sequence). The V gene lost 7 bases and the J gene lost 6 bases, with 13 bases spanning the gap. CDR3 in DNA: TGTGCCAGTATGGACCAACTAGCCGAGCAGTACTTC. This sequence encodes CASMDQLAEQYF.

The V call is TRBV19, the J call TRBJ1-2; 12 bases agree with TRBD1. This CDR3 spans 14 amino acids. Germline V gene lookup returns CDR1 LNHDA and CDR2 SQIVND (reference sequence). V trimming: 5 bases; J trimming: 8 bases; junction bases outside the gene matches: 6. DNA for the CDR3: TGTGCCAGTAGTCGGGACAGGGGGCCGACGGGCTACACCTTC. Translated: CASSRDRGPTGYTF.

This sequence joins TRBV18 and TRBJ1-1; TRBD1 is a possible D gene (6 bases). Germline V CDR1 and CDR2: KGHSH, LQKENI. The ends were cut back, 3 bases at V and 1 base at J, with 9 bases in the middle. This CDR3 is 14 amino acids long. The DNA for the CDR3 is TGTGCCAGCTCACCTCGGACAGAGAACACTGAAGCTTTCTTT. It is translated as CASSPRTENTEAFF.

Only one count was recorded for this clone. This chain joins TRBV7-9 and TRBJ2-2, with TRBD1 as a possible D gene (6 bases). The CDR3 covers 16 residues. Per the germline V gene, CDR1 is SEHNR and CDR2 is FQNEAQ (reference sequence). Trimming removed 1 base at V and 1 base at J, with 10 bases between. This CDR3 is CASSLGSGVNTGELFF. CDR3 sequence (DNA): TGTGCCAGCAGCTTAGGTTCAGGGGTGAACACCGGGGAGCTGTTTTTT.

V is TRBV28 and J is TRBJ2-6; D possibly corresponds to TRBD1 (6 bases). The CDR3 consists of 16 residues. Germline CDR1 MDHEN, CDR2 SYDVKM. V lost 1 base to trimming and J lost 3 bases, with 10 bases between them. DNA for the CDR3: TGTGCCAGCAGTTTATCTTCAGGGGATGGGGCCAACGTCCTGACTTTC. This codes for CASSLSSGDGANVLTF.

In nucleotides, the CDR3 is TGCGCCAGCAGCCATCGCGGGGACATCCACGAGCAGTACTTC. Encoded protein: CASSHRGDIHEQYF. The gene calls are TRBV4-1 and TRBJ2-7; D may be TRBD1 or TRBD2 (6 bases each). The CDR3 is made up of 14 amino acids. Germline assignment: CDR1 MGHRA and CDR2 YSYEKL. V was cut by 3 bases and J by 5 bases, with 14 bases left in between.

CDR3 coding DNA: TGTGCCAGCAGCTTGACAGGAGTCTATGGCTACACCTTC. The encoded protein is CASSLTGVYGYTF. The genes are TRBV28 and TRBJ1-2; a weak D match, TRBD1 (6 bases). The V and J ends lost 6 bases and 4 bases respectively, with 12 bases between them. Germline V gene data show CDR1 as MDHEN and CDR2 as SYDVKM. The CDR3 sequence is 13 residues long.

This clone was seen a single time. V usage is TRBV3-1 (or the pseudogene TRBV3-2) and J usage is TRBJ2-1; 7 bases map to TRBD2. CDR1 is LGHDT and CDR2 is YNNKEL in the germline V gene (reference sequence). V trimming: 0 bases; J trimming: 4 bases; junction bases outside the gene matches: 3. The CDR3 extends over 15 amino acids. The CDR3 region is CASSQDWGGYNEQFF. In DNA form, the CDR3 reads TGTGCCAGCAGCCAAGATTGGGGAGGGTACAATGAGCAGTTCTTC.

The CDR3 coding sequence is TGTGCCAGCAATTTGGGACTCCAAACAGATACGCAGTATTTT. Its protein product is CASNLGLQTDTQYF. V and J are TRBV13 and TRBJ2-3, with D possibly TRBD2 on 6 matching bases. Per the germline V gene, CDR1 is PRHDT and CDR2 is FYEKMQ (reference sequence). CDR3 size: 14 residues. V dropped 7 bases and J dropped 3 bases, with 14 bases sitting between them.

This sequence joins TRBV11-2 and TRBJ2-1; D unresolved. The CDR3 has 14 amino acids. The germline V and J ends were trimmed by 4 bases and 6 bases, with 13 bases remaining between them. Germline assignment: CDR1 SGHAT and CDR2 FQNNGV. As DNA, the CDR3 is TGTGCCAGCAGCTATCTTCGAACGGGCAATGAGCAGTTCTTC. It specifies CASSYLRTGNEQFF.

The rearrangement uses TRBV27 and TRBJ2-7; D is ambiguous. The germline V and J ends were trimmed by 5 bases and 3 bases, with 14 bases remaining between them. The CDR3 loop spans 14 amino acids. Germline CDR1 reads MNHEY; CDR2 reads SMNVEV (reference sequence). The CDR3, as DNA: TGTGCCAGCAGTAGCACGGACGGCTACTACGAGCAGTACTTC. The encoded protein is CASSSTDGYYEQYF.

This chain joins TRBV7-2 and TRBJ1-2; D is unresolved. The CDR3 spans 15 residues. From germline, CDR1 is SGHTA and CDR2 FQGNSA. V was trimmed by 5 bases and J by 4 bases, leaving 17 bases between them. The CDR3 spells CASSGYSGEGYGYTF. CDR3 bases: TGTGCCAGCAGCGGATACAGCGGGGAAGGCTATGGCTACACCTTC.

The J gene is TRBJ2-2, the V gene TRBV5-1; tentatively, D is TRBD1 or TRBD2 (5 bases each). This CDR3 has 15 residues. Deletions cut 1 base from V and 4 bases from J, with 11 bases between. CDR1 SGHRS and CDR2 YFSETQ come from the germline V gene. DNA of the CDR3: TGCGCCAGCAGCTTGCCAGGGACGAGCACCGGGGAGCTGTTTTTT. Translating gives CASSLPGTSTGELFF.

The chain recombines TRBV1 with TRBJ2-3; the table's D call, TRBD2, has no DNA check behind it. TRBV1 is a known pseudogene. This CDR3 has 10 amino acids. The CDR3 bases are TGCACCAGCCCTCCTGATACGCAGTATTTT. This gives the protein CTSPPDTQYF.

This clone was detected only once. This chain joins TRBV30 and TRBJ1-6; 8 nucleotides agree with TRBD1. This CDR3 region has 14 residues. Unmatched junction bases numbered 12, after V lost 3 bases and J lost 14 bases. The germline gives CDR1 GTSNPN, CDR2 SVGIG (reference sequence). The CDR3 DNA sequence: TGTGCCTGGAGGAAGGGACAGGCTACCCTAACCCTCCACTTT. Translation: CAWRKGQATLTLHF.

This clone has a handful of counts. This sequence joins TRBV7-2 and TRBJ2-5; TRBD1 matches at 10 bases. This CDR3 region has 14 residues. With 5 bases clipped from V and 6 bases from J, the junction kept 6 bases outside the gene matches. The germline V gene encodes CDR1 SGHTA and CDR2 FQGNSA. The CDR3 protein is CASSPGQGRQTQYF. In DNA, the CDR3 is TGTGCCAGCAGCCCGGGACAGGGGAGACAGACCCAGTACTTC.

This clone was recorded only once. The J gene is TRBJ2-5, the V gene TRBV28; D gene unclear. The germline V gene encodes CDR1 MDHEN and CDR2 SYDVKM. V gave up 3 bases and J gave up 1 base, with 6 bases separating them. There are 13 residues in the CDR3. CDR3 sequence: CASSLMGQETQYF. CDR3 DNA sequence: TGTGCCAGCAGTTTGATGGGCCAAGAGACCCAGTACTTC.

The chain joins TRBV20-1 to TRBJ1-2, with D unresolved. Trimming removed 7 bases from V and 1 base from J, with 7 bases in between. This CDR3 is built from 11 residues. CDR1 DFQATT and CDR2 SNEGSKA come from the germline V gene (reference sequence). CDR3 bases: TGCAGTGTTTGGGTTAACTATGGCTACACCTTC. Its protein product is CSVWVNYGYTF.

CDR3 residues: CASSQDEGRANTEAFF. CDR3 DNA: TGCGCCAGCAGCCAAGATGAGGGCAGGGCGAACACTGAAGCTTTCTTT. The chain joins TRBV4-1 to TRBJ1-1, with a possible D match to TRBD1 (5 bases). V was cut by 0 bases and J by 1 base, with 12 bases left in between. This CDR3 has 16 amino acids. The germline gives CDR1 MGHRA, CDR2 YSYEKL.